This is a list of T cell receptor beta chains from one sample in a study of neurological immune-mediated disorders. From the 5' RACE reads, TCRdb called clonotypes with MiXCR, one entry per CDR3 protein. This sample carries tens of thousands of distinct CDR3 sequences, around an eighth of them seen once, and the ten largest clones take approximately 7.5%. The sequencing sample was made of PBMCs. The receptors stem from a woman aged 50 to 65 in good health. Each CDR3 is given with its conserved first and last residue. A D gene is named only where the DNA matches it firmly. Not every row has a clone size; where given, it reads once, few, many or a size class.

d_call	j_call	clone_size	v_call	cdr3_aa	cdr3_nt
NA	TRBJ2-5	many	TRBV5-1	CASSPRRGETQYF	TGCGCCAGCAGCCCGAGAAGGGGTGAGACCCAGTACTTC
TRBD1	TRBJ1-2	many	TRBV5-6	CASSPGQARGYTF	TGTGCCAGCAGCCCGGGACAGGCTAGGGGCTACACCTTC
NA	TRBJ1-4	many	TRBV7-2	CASSLTDTNEKLFF	TGTGCCAGCAGCCTGACAGATACTAATGAAAAACTGTTTTTT
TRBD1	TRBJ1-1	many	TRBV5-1	CASSLDRGMNTEAFF	TGCGCCAGCAGCTTGGACAGGGGAATGAACACTGAAGCTTTCTTT
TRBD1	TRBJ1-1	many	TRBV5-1	CASNWGTAMNTEAFF	TGCGCCAGCAACTGGGGGACAGCCATGAACACTGAAGCTTTCTTT
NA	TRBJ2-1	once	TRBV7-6	CASSLDWDGEQFF	TGTGCCAGCAGCTTAGATTGGGATGGCGAGCAGTTCTTC
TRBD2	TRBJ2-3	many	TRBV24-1	CATSPAGGTDTQYF	TGTGCCACCAGCCCAGCGGGAGGAACAGATACGCAGTATTTT
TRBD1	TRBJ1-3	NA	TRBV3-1	CASGQGSGGFGNTIYF	TGTGCCAGCGGACAGGGTAGCGGTGGTTTTGGAAACACCATATATTTT
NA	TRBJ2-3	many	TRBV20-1	CSVSGARTDTQYF	TGCAGTGTGTCGGGGGCGCGGACAGATACGCAGTATTTT
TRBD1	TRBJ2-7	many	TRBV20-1	CSASGTGLTYEQYF	TGCAGTGCTAGCGGGACAGGGCTTACCTACGAGCAGTACTTC
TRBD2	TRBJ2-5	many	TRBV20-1	CSANPPAGGEGETQYF	TGCAGTGCTAACCCGCCCGCGGGGGGGGAAGGAGAGACCCAGTACTTC
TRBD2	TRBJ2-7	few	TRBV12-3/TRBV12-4	CASSLEGLLAGGLSYEQYF	TGTGCCAGCAGTTTAGAAGGGTTGCTAGCGGGAGGCCTCTCCTACGAGCAGTACTTC
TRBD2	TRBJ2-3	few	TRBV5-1	CASSLGLAGATDTQYF	TGCGCCAGCAGCCTGGGACTAGCGGGGGCCACAGATACGCAGTATTTT
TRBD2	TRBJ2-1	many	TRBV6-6	CASRGTSGSIEQFF	TGTGCCAGCAGGGGGACTAGCGGGAGTATTGAGCAGTTCTTC
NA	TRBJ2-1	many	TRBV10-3	CAIHGDGDNEQFF	TGTGCCATCCACGGGGACGGCGACAATGAGCAGTTCTTC
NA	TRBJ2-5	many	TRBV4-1	CASSQGYQETQYF	TGCGCCAGCAGCCAAGGGTACCAAGAGACCCAGTACTTC
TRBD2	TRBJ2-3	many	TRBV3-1	CASSQRLAGGTDTQYF	TGTGCCAGCAGCCAAAGACTAGCGGGGGGCACAGATACGCAGTATTTT
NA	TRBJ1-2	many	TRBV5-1	CASSRSGNRDGYTF	TGCGCCAGCAGTAGATCCGGGAACAGAGACGGCTACACCTTC
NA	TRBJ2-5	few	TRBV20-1	CSARVAQRQETQYF	TGCAGTGCTAGAGTGGCACAGCGGCAAGAGACCCAGTACTTC
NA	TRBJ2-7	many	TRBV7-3	CASSPRAGPYEQYF	TGTGCCAGCAGCCCCAGGGCGGGACCCTACGAGCAGTACTTC
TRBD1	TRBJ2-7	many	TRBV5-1	CASSLFSPGQETEQYF	TGCGCCAGCAGCTTGTTTTCCCCGGGACAGGAAACCGAGCAGTACTTC
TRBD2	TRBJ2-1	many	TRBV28	CASSWPGLAGGQQFF	TGTGCCAGCAGTTGGCCGGGACTAGCGGGGGGGCAGCAGTTCTTC
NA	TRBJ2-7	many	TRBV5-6	CASSLSRTVDEQYF	TGTGCCAGCAGCTTGAGCCGGACAGTCGACGAGCAGTACTTC
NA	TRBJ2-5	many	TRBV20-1	CSAVDRYQETQYF	TGCAGTGCTGTAGACAGGTACCAAGAGACCCAGTACTTC
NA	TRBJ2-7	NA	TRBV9	CAISPWGSAYEQYF	TGTGCCATCAGCCCGTGGGGTTCTGCCTACGAGCAGTACTTC
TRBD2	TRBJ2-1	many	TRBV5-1	CASSPSGSDLNEQFF	TGCGCCAGCAGCCCTAGCGGGAGTGATTTGAATGAGCAGTTCTTC
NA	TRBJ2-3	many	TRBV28	CASSSVDGTQYF	TGTGCCAGCAGTTCCGTTGATGGTACGCAGTATTTT
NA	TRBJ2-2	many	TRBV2	CASSEPGFTGELFF	TGTGCCAGCAGTGAACCGGGATTCACCGGGGAGCTGTTTTTT
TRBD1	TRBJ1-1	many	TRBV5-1	CASSTQGARTEAFF	TGCGCCAGCAGCACACAGGGGGCGAGGACTGAAGCTTTCTTT
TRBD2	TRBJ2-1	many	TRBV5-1	CASSPRTSGSWWFF	TGCGCCAGCAGCCCGAGGACTAGCGGGAGTTGGTGGTTCTTC
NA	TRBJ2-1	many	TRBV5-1	CASSLAGSNNEQFF	TGCGCCAGCAGCTTGGCGGGTTCCAACAATGAGCAGTTCTTC
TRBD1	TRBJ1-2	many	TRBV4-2	CASSQTTGIWYGYTF	TGTGCCAGCAGCCAAACGACAGGGATTTGGTATGGCTACACCTTC
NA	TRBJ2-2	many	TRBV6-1	CASSEVGGGGDTGELFF	TGTGCCAGCAGTGAAGTGGGAGGCGGAGGGGACACCGGGGAGCTGTTTTTT
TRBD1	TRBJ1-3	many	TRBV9	CASSAQGAFGNTIYF	TGTGCCAGCAGCGCACAGGGGGCATTTGGAAACACCATATATTTT
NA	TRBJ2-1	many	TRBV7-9	CASSFSHSGNEQFF	TGTGCCAGCAGCTTTTCTCACTCCGGGAATGAGCAGTTCTTC
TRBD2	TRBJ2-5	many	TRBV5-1	CASSQTSGRQETQYF	TGCGCCAGCAGTCAGACTAGCGGTCGTCAAGAGACCCAGTACTTC
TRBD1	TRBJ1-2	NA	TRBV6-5	CASSWARGAVNYGYTF	TGTGCCAGCAGTTGGGCCAGGGGGGCGGTTAACTATGGCTACACCTTC
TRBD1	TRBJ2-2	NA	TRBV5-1	CASTLRTGNTGELFF	TGCGCCAGCACCCTGCGGACAGGGAACACCGGGGAGCTGTTTTTT
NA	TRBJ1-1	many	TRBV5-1	CASSLNTAMNTEAFF	TGCGCCAGCAGCTTGAATACAGCTATGAACACTGAAGCTTTCTTT
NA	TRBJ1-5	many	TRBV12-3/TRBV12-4	CASSQGTVNQPQHF	TGTGCCAGCAGCCAAGGGACGGTAAATCAGCCCCAGCATTTT
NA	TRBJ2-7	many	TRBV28	CASSSHGYEQYF	TGTGCCAGCAGTTCCCATGGCTACGAGCAGTACTTC
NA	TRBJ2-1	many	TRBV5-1	CASSGGIQGSYNEQFF	TGCGCCAGCAGCGGGGGGATACAGGGGTCCTACAATGAGCAGTTCTTC